The sequence of this T cell receptor beta chain was determined in a study of blood T cell repertoires in COVID-19. Looking at the study overall: PBMCs, B-cell-depleted T cells, or T cells were the source of the cDNA or gDNA that made up the material.

This CDR3 region has 13 residues. The germline V gene has CDR1 KGHSH and CDR2 LQKENI. Trimming left V 3 bases short and J 14 bases short, with 14 bases between. Study processing details: It was from reference gene primer amplification that nucleated cell counts were estimated. Clones were read by immunoSEQ multiplex PCR, and TCRdb kept only the in-frame ones, dropping some. For V, J and clone size, that table is used; D and trimming come from the DNA. Of some 240,000 clones in the sample, approximately 88% were seen once. The V and J genes are TRBV18 and TRBJ1-6; D may be TRBD1 (5 bases). Sequencing used peripheral blood. This clonotype originated in an older woman with COVID-19, enrolled during active disease. In DNA form, the CDR3 reads TGTGCCAGCTCACCTCGGACGGGGGAGTCCCTCCACTTT. It codes for CASSPRTGESLHF.